The table lists the clone carrying this T cell receptor beta chain with many counts. The target antigen is unknown. TCRalpha and TCRbeta libraries used 5'RACE with constant-segment primers and UMIs. TCRdb fed the 5' RACE reads into MiXCR, producing one record per CDR3 protein. This sample carries under 550,000 distinct CDR3 sequences, roughly 18% of them seen once, and the ten largest clones take 20% to 25%. The entry originates in a study of T-cell memory formation after mild COVID-19. Study-level points and caveats: Memory from before infection featured some responding clones, which suggests cross-reactive memory joined. CD4+ contracting clones were found mainly in CM and EM, and CD8+ ones in EMRA. The second-wave clones peaking on day 37 were not confirmed as SARS-CoV-2-specific.

There are 14 residues in the CDR3. Trimming pared 4 bases from V and 6 bases from J, leaving 16 bases between. Germline values: CDR1 SGDLS, CDR2 YYNGEE. The material sequenced was PBMCs or a T cell subset sorted from them (not recorded which). The rearrangement joins TRBV9 to TRBJ1-2; D is undetermined. The sequence derives from a young man who had mild COVID-19 (a few samples of this study predate the infection). Cell type and time point are not known. The CDR3 is CASSRDDTRDGYTF. As DNA, the CDR3 is TGTGCCAGCAGCCGAGATGACACGCGGGATGGCTACACCTTC.